Described below is a single T cell receptor (beta chain) sequence and its context. Its antigen remains unidentified. It has no much larger one-base neighbor in the sample; base qualities were not kept. The data belong to a study of cytomegalovirus exposure and HLA in healthy donors (dated 2017 in TCRdb). Regarding the complete study: A later analysis indicated that the 90 to 150 validation repertoires were generated on the platform also employed for the 666 repertoires of the first cohort. The study aimed to test whether signatures of past pathogen exposure could be identified by cataloging public T cell receptors. Along with the 666-subject first cohort, a separate validation cohort of over a hundred different subjects was used. High-throughput TCR immunosequencing, statistical association of individual TCRs with disease status, and machine learning were combined to predict cytomegalovirus infection status.

The donors were included in the validation cohort of over a hundred subjects, a group kept apart from the roughly 670-subject first cohort. Libraries were made using the immunoSEQ multiplex PCR assay. Concerning the study's data processing: A statistical classification framework was built for diagnosing cytomegalovirus status from the catalog of TCR beta chain sequences. In TCRdb, the immuneACCESS table is reduced to in-frame sequences with V and J assigned. These tables do not hold every clone; where another copy was compared, an unresolved V gene accounts for under half, and the others remain unexplained. V and J calls and clone size follow that table, whereas D and trimming were derived from the DNA. Within this sample are some 200,000 clones, with roughly 82% of them counted one time only. The ten largest clones represent 13% of the sample. The CDR3 measures 15 amino acids from cysteine to phenylalanine. Kept here is only the CDR3 DNA, which spans 45 bases and is read in frame from base 1. V lost 6 bases and J lost 4 bases, and the count of bases not matched to a germline gene is 14. CDR1 SQVTM and CDR2 ANQGSEA were looked up in the germline V gene.

What the work shows at the level of the full study, not this receptor alone: Of the cluster scores, roughly 95% were above 0 in a later analysis, which found that TCRs clustered in the first cohort also tended to co-occur in the 95 to 150 validation repertoires. A few of the identified cytomegalovirus-associated TCR beta chains were confirmed in vitro to be specific for cytomegalovirus antigens. A later analysis lacked HLA typing for the validation cohort, so it scored co-occurrence in that cohort across all 110 or so repertoires. In the study, 150 to 200 TCR beta chains were listed as associated with cytomegalovirus. Across donors, most TCR sequences were observed very rarely, whereas some public TCRs were present in many individuals. The authors suggested that the approach could potentially be generalized to other disease states and immunological phenotypes. The classifier was reported to diagnose cytomegalovirus status with high specificity and sensitivity in both the original and validation cohorts.

The V and J segments used are TRBV29-1 and TRBJ2-5; 7 nucleotides in the junction match TRBD1. Sequencing was performed on PBMCs. The receptor comes from a woman aged 25 to 39 in good health and CMV-seropositive. The DNA reads TGCAGCGTGACGCTGTGGACAGGCCCCAGAGAGACCCAGTACTTC. This gives the protein CSVTLWTGPRETQYF.